Each of the 17 T cell receptor beta chains below was sequenced from the same sample in a study of blood T cell repertoires in COVID-19. Generated by immunoSEQ multiplex PCR, the TCRdb table keeps only in-frame clones and is missing some. The table lists about 300,000 clones, about 82% of them singletons. The sequenced sample was peripheral blood. These receptors were obtained from a woman in her forties or fifties with acute or convalescent COVID-19.

The chain recombines TRBV29-1 with TRBJ2-1; D ambiguous. Germline CDR1 and CDR2: SQVTM and ANQGSEA. The CDR3 runs 15 residues. The V and J ends lost 0 bases and 0 bases respectively, with 9 bases between them. The CDR3 loop is CSVEDRRSSYNEQFF. The CDR3 DNA reads as TGCAGCGTTGAAGACCGTCGTAGCTCCTACAATGAGCAGTTCTTC.

In this sample, this clone turned up once. The rearrangement joins TRBV10-3 to TRBJ2-7; TRBD1 might be the D (6 bases). The CDR3 length is 14 residues. Trimming stripped 6 bases from V and 0 bases from J, with 12 bases between. Germline values: CDR1 ENHRY, CDR2 SYGVKD. The CDR3 sequence: CAIRARQDSYEQYF. The CDR3 nucleotides read TGTGCCATCAGGGCTAGACAGGACTCCTACGAGCAGTACTTC.

The rearrangement joins TRBV7-2 to TRBJ1-1; D remains ambiguous. The CDR3 loop spans 13 amino acids. The ends were cut back, 0 bases at V and 6 bases at J, with 8 bases in the middle. Germline lookup yields CDR1 SGHTA and CDR2 FQGNSA. CDR3 region: CASSLARDSEAFF. The CDR3 DNA is TGTGCCAGCAGCTTAGCGAGGGATTCTGAAGCTTTCTTT.

The V gene is TRBV7-9, the J gene TRBJ2-5; weak D call: TRBD1 (5 bases). Trimming pared 5 bases from V and 2 bases from J, leaving 12 bases between. This CDR3 contains 14 residues. Germline V gene sequence: CDR1 SEHNR, CDR2 FQNEAQ (reference sequence). The CDR3 loop is CASSGRQHQETQYF. DNA for the CDR3: TGTGCCAGCAGCGGAAGACAGCATCAAGAGACCCAGTACTTC.

This sequence joins TRBV2 and TRBJ2-7, with D perhaps TRBD1 (5 bases). Between the trimmed V and J ends, which lost 7 bases and 6 bases, there was a span of 10 bases. The CDR3 extends over 11 amino acids. Germline CDR1 is SNHLY and CDR2 is FYNNEI. Here the CDR3 reads CASNRGAEQYF. The CDR3 region has the DNA TGTGCCAGCAATAGGGGCGCCGAGCAGTACTTC.

V gene TRBV6-4 combines with J gene TRBJ2-7; 10 bases fit TRBD2. V shed 5 bases, J shed 5 bases, and the junction held 6 bases outside the gene matches. In germline, CDR1 is MRHNA, CDR2 SNTAGT. The CDR3 runs 14 residues. CDR3 nucleotide sequence: TGTGCCAGCAGTCCGGGACTAGCGTCCAACGAGCAGTACTTC. It translates to CASSPGLASNEQYF.

This clone was recorded only once. V and J are TRBV24-1 and TRBJ2-5, with D tentatively TRBD1 (5 bases). There are 15 residues in the CDR3. Trimming took 1 base from V and 2 from J, leaving 10 bases between them. Germline V gives CDR1 KGHDR, CDR2 SFDVKD. CDR3 sequence reads: CATSDLRGTQETQYF. The CDR3 DNA reads TGTGCCACCAGTGATTTAAGGGGTACTCAAGAGACCCAGTACTTC.

V usage is TRBV15 and J usage is TRBJ2-1, with 8 bases that match TRBD1. With V trimmed by 3 bases and J by 1 base, 5 bases remained unmatched. The CDR3 length is 16 residues. Germline V gene sequence: CDR1 LNHNV, CDR2 YYDKDF (reference sequence). In DNA, the CDR3 is TGTGCCACCAGCAGGGAGACAGGGGTTTCCTACAATGAGCAGTTCTTC. This sequence encodes CATSRETGVSYNEQFF.

In this sample, this clone turned up once. The J gene is TRBJ1-2, the V gene TRBV2; possible D gene TRBD1, 6 bases. CDR3 length equals 13 residues. CDR1 is SNHLY, CDR2 FYNNEI, per germline. The V end was cut by 8 bases, the J end by 4 bases, with 14 bases between. Here the CDR3 DNA reads TGTGCCAGCGGTAGGACAGAGACCTATGGCTACACCTTC. Translated: CASGRTETYGYTF. Using reference TRBV2 and TRBJ1-2 for the parts outside the CDR3, the full variable domain is EPEVTQTPSHQVTQMGQEVILRCVPISNHLYFYWYRQILGQKVEFLVSFYNNEISEKSEIFDDQFSVERPDGSNFTLKIRSTKLEDSAMYFCASGRTETYGYTFGSGTRLTVV.

A single count supports this clone. This chain links TRBV5-8 with TRBJ2-2, with a possible D match to TRBD1 (6 bases). Per the germline V gene, CDR1 is SGHTS and CDR2 is YDEGEE. The CDR3 is made up of 15 amino acids. Trimming took off 6 bases at V and 6 bases at J, with 18 bases between the two ends. The CDR3 protein is CASTTGSLRAGELFF. DNA for the CDR3: TGTGCCAGCACCACAGGGAGTCTGCGGGCCGGGGAGCTGTTTTTT.

The CDR3 DNA is TGTGCCAGCAGCGTAACAGGGAGCGGTCTCGAGCAGTACTTC. Protein: CASSVTGSGLEQYF. This rearrangement joins TRBV9 to TRBJ2-7, with D perhaps TRBD1 (6 bases). Germline loops: CDR1 SGDLS, CDR2 YYNGEE. V was cut by 1 base and J by 6 bases, with 14 bases left in between. The CDR3 covers 14 residues.

As DNA, the CDR3 is TGTGCCAGCAGGGACAGGAACTATGGCTACACCTTC. Residues: CASRDRNYGYTF. The chain combines TRBV2 with TRBJ1-2; 7 bases map to TRBD1. The CDR3 extends over 12 amino acids. CDR1 and CDR2 (germline): SNHLY, FYNNEI. V shed 6 bases, J shed 2 bases, and the junction held 0 bases outside the gene matches.

The chain uses TRBV29-1 and TRBJ1-1; D unclear. Germline loops: CDR1 SQVTM, CDR2 ANQGSEA. This CDR3 region has 11 residues. V shed 8 bases and J shed 3 bases, with 10 bases lying between them. The CDR3 spells CSSIGDTEAFF. In nucleotides, the CDR3 is TGCAGCTCAATCGGGGACACTGAAGCTTTCTTT.

The genes are TRBV5-1 and TRBJ2-3; D gene unclear. Germline V lookup: CDR1 SGHRS, CDR2 YFSETQ. CDR3 length: 15 amino acids. V was clipped by 2 bases and J by 0 bases, with 10 bases between them. CDR3: CASSFTATSTDTQYF. The CDR3 bases are TGCGCCAGCAGCTTCACAGCAACTAGCACAGATACGCAGTATTTT.

The CDR3: CASSRTGGNQPQHF. The CDR3 bases are TGTGCCAGCTCACGGACAGGGGGCAATCAGCCCCAGCATTTT. J is TRBJ1-5 and V is TRBV18, with 9 bases that match TRBD1. Germline assignment: CDR1 KGHSH and CDR2 LQKENI. With V trimmed by 4 bases and J by 2 bases, 0 bases remained unmatched. This CDR3 has 14 amino acids.

This clone was counted a single time. The chain joins TRBV27 to TRBJ1-4; no reliable D call. The germline V gene encodes CDR1 MNHEY and CDR2 SMNVEV (reference sequence). There are 15 residues in the CDR3. The germline V and J ends were trimmed by 3 bases and 3 bases, with 11 bases remaining between them. The CDR3: CASSFTNPPNEKLFF. DNA for the CDR3: TGTGCCAGCAGTTTTACTAACCCCCCTAATGAAAAACTGTTTTTT.

This clone was seen a single time. This sequence joins TRBV7-2 and TRBJ1-2, with 12 nucleotides matching TRBD1. There are 19 residues in the CDR3. Germline V gene lookup returns CDR1 SGHTA and CDR2 FQGNSA. V lost 5 bases and J lost 3; bases outside the gene matches: 16. The CDR3 nucleotides are TGTGCCAGCAGCCCAAGAGGGCCGGGACAGGGGGCAAGGGACTATGGCTACACCTTC. Protein product: CASSPRGPGQGARDYGYTF.